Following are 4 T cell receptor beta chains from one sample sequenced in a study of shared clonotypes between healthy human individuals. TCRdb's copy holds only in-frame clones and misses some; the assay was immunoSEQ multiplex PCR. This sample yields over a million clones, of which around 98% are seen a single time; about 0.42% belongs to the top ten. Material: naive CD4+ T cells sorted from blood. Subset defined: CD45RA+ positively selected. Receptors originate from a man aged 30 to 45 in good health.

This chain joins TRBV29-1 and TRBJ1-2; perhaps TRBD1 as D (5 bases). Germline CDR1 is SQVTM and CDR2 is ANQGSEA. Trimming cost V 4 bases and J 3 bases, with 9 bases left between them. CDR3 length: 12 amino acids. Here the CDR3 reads CSVGGEDYGYTF. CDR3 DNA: TGCAGCGTTGGGGGGGAAGACTATGGCTACACCTTC.

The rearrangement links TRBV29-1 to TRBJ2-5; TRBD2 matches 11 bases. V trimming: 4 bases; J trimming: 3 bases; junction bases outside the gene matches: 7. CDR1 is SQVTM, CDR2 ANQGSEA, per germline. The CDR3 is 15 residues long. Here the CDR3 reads CSVASLTSGEETQYF. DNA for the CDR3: TGCAGCGTTGCCAGCCTGACTAGCGGGGAAGAGACCCAGTACTTC.

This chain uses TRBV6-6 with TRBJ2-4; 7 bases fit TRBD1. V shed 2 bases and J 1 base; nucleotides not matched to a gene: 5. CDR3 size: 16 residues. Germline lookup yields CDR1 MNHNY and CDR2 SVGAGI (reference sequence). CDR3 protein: CASSYGRGLAKNIQYF. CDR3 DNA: TGTGCCAGCAGTTACGGTAGGGGGCTGGCCAAAAACATTCAGTACTTC.

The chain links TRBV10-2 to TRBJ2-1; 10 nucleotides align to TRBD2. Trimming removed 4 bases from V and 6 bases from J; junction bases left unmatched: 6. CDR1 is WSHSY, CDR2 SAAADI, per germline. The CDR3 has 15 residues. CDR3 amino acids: CASSGVKREGNEQFF. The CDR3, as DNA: TGCGCCAGCAGTGGCGTTAAGCGGGAGGGCAATGAGCAGTTCTTC.